This paragraph reports one TCR beta chain. Its antigen is as yet unknown. This sample stems from a study of cytomegalovirus exposure and HLA in healthy donors. Study context: When 398 donors were genotyped, over 80% of them were found to fall in the Caucasian-associated ancestry cluster. Study-level points and caveats: HLA-A and HLA-B allele assignments for most subjects were reportedly predicted accurately using TCR beta sequences.

The PCR used 60 Vbeta and 13 Jbeta primers. The table came from immunoSEQ multiplex PCR; TCRdb's copy has only in-frame clones and leaves some out. Here the sample spans around 150,000 clones, roughly 77% being singletons. The origin of this receptor is a human donor in good health. Sequenced: PBMCs.

The DNA of the CDR3 is TGCGCCAGCAGCCAAGAAAATTGGAGGGGGCAAGGCTACACCTTC. This gives the protein CASSQENWRGQGYTF. The chain couples TRBV4-3 to TRBJ1-2; 7 bases align to TRBD1. The ends lost 0 bases at V and 8 bases at J; junction bases unmatched: 9. The CDR3 consists of 15 residues. Germline loops: CDR1 LGHNA, CDR2 YSLEER.